Listed here are 19 T cell receptor beta chains from one sample, sequenced in a study of early T cells in non-severe SARS-CoV-2 infection. TCRdb re-derived calls from the 5' RACE reads in MiXCR, one entry per CDR3 protein. Among 57,000 or so distinct CDR3 sequences listed, 9.5% to 15% were seen once. This sample comprised whole blood, obtained at baseline. The receptors stem from an adult who was a healthcare worker with PCR-confirmed SARS-CoV-2 infection or an uninfected control (not recorded which). The donor label of this sample is uncertain.

This clonotype occurred a few times. The chain joins TRBV6-2 or TRBV6-3 to TRBJ1-2, with D unresolved. There are 11 residues in the CDR3. V was clipped by 5 bases and J by 2 bases, with 3 bases between them. Germline V gene sequence: CDR1 MNHEY, CDR2 SVGEGT. DNA for the CDR3: TGTGCCAGCAGTAAGAACTATGGCTACACCTTC. Translation: CASSKNYGYTF.

The V gene is TRBV10-1, the J gene TRBJ2-7; 8 bases agree with TRBD1. The germline V gene has CDR1 WNHNN and CDR2 SYGVQD (reference sequence). This CDR3 spans 14 amino acids. Trimming removed 9 bases from V and 4 bases from J; junction bases left unmatched: 11. CDR3 coding DNA: TGCGCCAGGCCTCAACAGGGGGTAAAGTACGAGCAGTACGTC. Translation: CARPQQGVKYEQYV.

Turning to this clonotype: A much larger clone lies a single base off, so this may be a read error. J is TRBJ2-2 and V is TRBV6-6; D is possibly TRBD2 (6 bases). The CDR3 loop spans 14 amino acids. Looked up from germline, CDR1 is MNHNY and CDR2 is SVGAGI (reference sequence). In nucleotides, the CDR3 is TGTGCCAGCAGTTCAAGACTAGTCCCCGGGGAGCTGTGTTTT. Amino acids: CASSSRLVPGELCF.

Only a few counts were recorded for this clonotype. This sequence joins TRBV19 and TRBJ2-6, with D uncertain. There are 15 residues in the CDR3. CDR1 and CDR2 from the germline V gene are LNHDA and SQIVND (reference sequence). V lost 7 bases and J 0 bases, leaving 10 bases between the germline ends. In DNA, the CDR3 is TGTGCCAGTATCGACACCAGCTCTGGGGCCAACGTCCTGACTTTC. The encoded protein is CASIDTSSGANVLTF.

The table lists this clonotype with a few counts. The chain recombines TRBV6-6 with TRBJ1-4; tentative D call: TRBD1 (6 bases). Deletions cut 0 bases from V and 8 bases from J, with 13 bases between. The CDR3 has 15 residues. Looked up from germline, CDR1 is MNHNY and CDR2 is SVGAGI (reference sequence). The chain's CDR3 is CASSYSLGGKEKLFF. In DNA form, the CDR3 reads TGTGCCAGCAGTTACTCGTTAGGGGGAAAAGAAAAACTGTTTTTT.

There are a few counts of this clonotype. The V gene is TRBV11-2, the J gene TRBJ2-1; D is unresolved. V lost 0 bases to trimming and J lost 6 bases, with 15 bases between them. The CDR3 contains 16 residues. The germline CDR1 and CDR2 sequences are SGHAT and FQNNGV. CDR3 sequence (DNA): TGTGCCAGCAGCTTAGACCCCTCAGTGAGGCTCAATGAGCAGTTCTTC. This sequence encodes CASSLDPSVRLNEQFF. Full variable domain (remainder filled in from reference TRBV11-2 and TRBJ2-1): EAGVAQSPRYKIIEKRQSVAFWCNPISGHATLYWYQQILGQGPKLLIQFQNNGVVDDSQLPKDRFSAERLKGVDSTLKIQPAKLEDSAVYLCASSLDPSVRLNEQFFGPGTRLTVL.

Details on this clonotype: Mismatch with germline at one junction end may stem from a read error. J is TRBJ2-3 and V is TRBV29-1; 10 nucleotides align to TRBD1. CDR3 length equals 13 residues. The germline CDR1 and CDR2 sequences are SQVTM and ANQGSEA. DNA for the CDR3: TGCAGCTTTGACAGGGGGCGGTCAGATACGCAGTATTTT. It translates to CSFDRGRSDTQYF.

The chain combines TRBV5-1 with TRBJ2-3, with 9 bases lining up with TRBD2. The CDR3 length is 16 residues. Looked up from germline, CDR1 is SGHRS and CDR2 is YFSETQ. The V gene end was trimmed by 2 bases and the J gene end by 2 bases; junction bases not matched to a gene: 6. DNA for the CDR3: TGCGCCAGCAGCTTACCTAGCGGGGCCATCACAGATACGCAGTATTTT. It encodes CASSLPSGAITDTQYF.

Only a few counts were recorded for this clonotype. The J gene is TRBJ2-3, the V gene TRBV5-1; D gene ambiguous. Germline CDR1 is SGHRS and CDR2 is YFSETQ. Trimming took 2 bases from V and 0 from J, leaving 10 bases between them. CDR3 length: 15 amino acids. CDR3 coding DNA: TGCGCCAGCAGCTTCTTCGGACCTAGCACAGATACGCAGTATTTT. The encoded protein is CASSFFGPSTDTQYF.

The chain joins TRBV6-2 or TRBV6-3 to TRBJ2-1, with no clear D. CDR1 MNHEY and CDR2 SVGEGT come from the germline V gene. The CDR3 extends over 14 amino acids. V shed 5 bases and J shed 9 bases, with 17 bases lying between them. The CDR3 nucleotides read TGTGCCAGCAGTGGACGCCGTGGCCTTGGTGAGCAGTTCTTC. Residues: CASSGRRGLGEQFF.

This clonotype has a count of ten or more. The chain uses TRBV6-6 and TRBJ2-5; tentatively, D is TRBD1 (5 bases). Trimming stripped 0 bases from V and 1 base from J, with 6 bases between. Germline V gene sequence: CDR1 MNHNY, CDR2 SVGAGI (reference sequence). The CDR3 is 14 residues long. This CDR3 reads CASSYSGAQETQYF. The CDR3 DNA reads TGTGCCAGCAGTTACTCAGGGGCCCAAGAGACCCAGTACTTC.

This clonotype was detected only a few times. The chain is built from TRBV5-1 and TRBJ2-3, with no clear D. Trimming removed 0 bases from V and 6 bases from J, with 11 bases in between. CDR1 is SGHRS and CDR2 is YFSETQ in the germline V gene. The CDR3 spans 14 residues. CDR3 DNA sequence: TGCGCCAGCAGCTTGGGCCCTCCGCCGGATACGCAGTATTTT. Translating gives CASSLGPPPDTQYF.

There are many counts of this clonotype. V gene TRBV2 combines with J gene TRBJ2-2; no reliable D call. The CDR3 has 15 residues. Germline assignment: CDR1 SNHLY and CDR2 FYNNEI. V lost 3 bases and J 2 bases, leaving 10 bases between the germline ends. In DNA form, the CDR3 reads TGTGCCAGCAGTGACCTTTGGGAAAACACCGGGGAGCTGTTTTTT. It encodes CASSDLWENTGELFF.

This clonotype was found many times. V and J are TRBV5-5 and TRBJ2-2; no firm D call. The V and J ends lost 0 bases and 1 base respectively, with 7 bases between them. This CDR3 spans 15 amino acids. Germline CDR1 SGHKS, CDR2 YYEKEE (reference sequence). CDR3: CASSLVLVNTGELFF. CDR3 coding DNA: TGTGCCAGCAGCTTGGTTTTAGTGAACACCGGGGAGCTGTTTTTT.

The chain combines TRBV13 with TRBJ2-2; D assignment may be TRBD1 or TRBD2 (5 bases each). This CDR3 is built from 13 residues. Germline V gene data show CDR1 as PRHDT and CDR2 as FYEKMQ (reference sequence). The V end was cut by 4 bases, the J end by 6 bases, with 9 bases between. The CDR3 protein is CASSSGRSGELFF. For the CDR3, the DNA is TGTGCCAGCAGCTCGGGACGTTCCGGGGAGCTGTTTTTT.

This clonotype was found many times. This chain links TRBV7-2 with TRBJ1-1; D not resolved. This CDR3 has 12 amino acids. Germline loops: CDR1 SGHTA, CDR2 FQGNSA. Between the trimmed V and J ends, which lost 5 bases and 12 bases, there was a span of 16 bases. The CDR3 loop reads CASSPTRQDPFF. The CDR3 DNA reads as TGTGCCAGCAGCCCTACTCGGCAGGACCCTTTCTTT.

This chain links TRBV11-2 with TRBJ2-1, with 7 bases that match TRBD1. CDR1 and CDR2 from the germline V gene are SGHAT and FQNNGV. After removal of 2 bases from V and 4 bases from J, the junction contained 11 bases not matched to a gene. This CDR3 contains 17 residues. The CDR3 protein is CASSLKRAGGWYNEQFF. The CDR3 nucleotides are TGTGCCAGCAGCTTAAAACGGGCAGGGGGATGGTACAATGAGCAGTTCTTC.

Here the CDR3 DNA reads TGCGCCAGCAGCCGATCGCGACATTCATCCTACGAGCAGTACGTC. This gives the protein CASSRSRHSSYEQYV. The chain is built from TRBV23-1 and TRBJ2-7; D unresolved. TRBV23-1 has ORF status, its function being uncertain. This CDR3 contains 15 residues. The ends were cut back, 6 bases at V and 1 base at J, with 16 bases in the middle.

The chain carries TRBV5-1 and TRBJ2-7; D unclear. V shed 6 bases and J shed 4 bases, with 11 bases lying between them. CDR1 and CDR2 (germline): SGHRS, YFSETQ. The CDR3 has 12 residues. The CDR3 bases are TGCGCCAGCATGGACGGAATATACGAGCAGTACGTC. It is translated as CASMDGIYEQYV.